This TCR beta chain was sequenced during a study of cytomegalovirus exposure and HLA in healthy donors. Notes on this clone: Antigen unknown.

PCR was performed using 60 Vbeta and 13 Jbeta primers. Sequencing was performed with immunoSEQ multiplex PCR; in TCRdb, only in-frame clones are kept and a portion is missing. In the table there are some 130,000 clones, 80% to 85% of which are singletons. V lost 4 bases and J lost 0, with 10 bases in between. The CDR3 is 14 amino acids. Germline CDR1 is SEHNR and CDR2 is FQNEAQ (reference sequence). Study-level findings and limits: In a later analysis, at a false discovery rate of 0.05, under 20,000 TCR beta sequences were associated with HLA alleles. Published work reported that the classifier diagnosed cytomegalovirus status with high specificity and sensitivity.

The origin of this receptor is a boy younger than 18 in good health and CMV-seronegative. Sequencing input: PBMCs. This sequence joins TRBV7-9 and TRBJ2-7; D not certain. The CDR3 DNA sequence: TGTGCCAGCAGCTCCGATTTACTCTCCTACGAGCAGTACTTC. This codes for CASSSDLLSYEQYF.